Below, 27 T cell receptor beta chains from the same sample are listed, as sequenced in a study of blood T cells in healthy people across ages. The authors ran a second PCR of about 6 to 11 cycles using a sample-barcoded 5' primer and a J-beta primer mix. One entry per CDR3 protein, called by TCRdb with MiXCR from the 5' RACE reads. The sample lists 1.5 million to 2 million distinct CDR3 sequences, over 25% seen once, with 7.7% in the top ten. Sequencing was done on a sample of blood. The receptor source for this set is a woman in her twenties or thirties in good health.

Worth noting for this clonotype: A much bigger clone sits one base away, suggesting this may be a read error. J is TRBJ2-7 and V is TRBV20-1; 7 bases agree with TRBD2. Trimming at V came to 5 bases and at J to 2 bases, leaving 0 bases not matched to a gene. The V gene's germline CDR1 is DFQATT and CDR2 SNEGSKA (reference sequence). The length of the CDR3 is 11 residues. The CDR3 here is CSAGRAYEQYF. Written as DNA, the CDR3 is TGCAGTGCTGGGAGGGCCTACGAGCAGTACTTC.

This clonotype was counted once. The rearrangement links TRBV5-1 to TRBJ2-3; the D gene could be TRBD1 or TRBD2 (5 bases each). The CDR3 totals 16 residues. V was cut by 0 bases and J by 6 bases, with 17 bases left in between. Germline values: CDR1 SGHRS, CDR2 YFSETQ. This CDR3 is CASSLAPGPSVDTQYF. The CDR3 nucleotides are TGCGCCAGCAGCTTGGCTCCGGGACCCTCGGTGGATACGCAGTATTTT.

This clonotype was observed a handful of times. The gene calls are TRBV2 and TRBJ2-3; D call uncertain. The germline V gene has CDR1 SNHLY and CDR2 FYNNEI. Trimming cost V 8 bases and J 2 bases, with 20 bases left between them. There are 16 residues in the CDR3. CDR3 loop: CASRSREQRITDTQYF. CDR3 nucleotide sequence: TGTGCCAGCCGTAGTCGAGAACAAAGGATCACAGATACGCAGTATTTT.

The V call is TRBV24-1, the J call TRBJ2-5, with D perhaps assigned TRBD1 or TRBD2 (5 bases each). Germline V gene lookup returns CDR1 KGHDR and CDR2 SFDVKD. Trimming shortened V by 3 bases and J by 11 bases, and 18 bases separated the two germline ends. CDR3 length: 14 residues. The CDR3 loop is CATSDGSGSYEQYF. The CDR3, as DNA: TGTGCCACCAGTGATGGGTCAGGGAGTTATGAGCAGTACTTC.

This clonotype was seen many times. The rearrangement uses TRBV20-1 and TRBJ2-7; possible D gene TRBD2, 5 bases. V lost 1 base, J lost 3 bases, and 16 bases lay in between. Germline-derived CDR1 and CDR2 are DFQATT and SNEGSKA (reference sequence). This CDR3 region has 15 residues. CDR3 coding DNA: TGCAGTGCTAGAGTGAAGGGCCTAGCTCTCTACGAGCAGTACTTC. This sequence encodes CSARVKGLALYEQYF.

CDR3 loop: CASRQDPRRETQYF. The CDR3 DNA reads TGTGCCAGCAGACAGGACCCCCGGAGGGAGACCCAGTACTTC. This chain links TRBV3-1 with TRBJ2-5, with D perhaps assigned TRBD1 or TRBD2 (5 bases each). Germline V gives CDR1 LGHDT, CDR2 YNNKEL (reference sequence). The CDR3 length is 14 residues. Trimming left V 6 bases short and J 5 bases short, with 16 bases between.

CDR3 in DNA: TGTGCCAGCAGCTTGGAGTGGAGACCCTACAATGAGCAGTTCTTC. Translated: CASSLEWRPYNEQFF. The V call is TRBV5-5, the J call TRBJ2-1, with D unresolved. The germline V gene encodes CDR1 SGHKS and CDR2 YYEKEE (reference sequence). There are 15 residues in the CDR3. V lost 0 bases to trimming and J lost 2 bases, with 9 bases between them. The complete variable domain, with remaining parts taken from reference TRBV5-5 and TRBJ2-1, reads DAGVTQSPTHLIKTRGQQVTLRCSPISGHKSVSWYQQVLGQGPQFIFQYYEKEERGRGNFPDRFSARQFPNYSSELNVNALLLGDSALYLCASSLEWRPYNEQFFGPGTRLTVL.

V gene TRBV12-3 or TRBV12-4 combines with J gene TRBJ1-4; D is undetermined. Trimming stripped 1 base from V and 9 bases from J, with 12 bases between. The CDR3 covers 14 residues. CDR3 bases: TGTGCCAGCAGTTTAGGGAGTGGGCAGCAAAAACTGTTTTTT. Translating it yields CASSLGSGQQKLFF.

In its sample, this clonotype was seen many times. V gene TRBV18 combines with J gene TRBJ2-7; no reliable D call. In germline, CDR1 is KGHSH, CDR2 LQKENI. With 3 bases removed from V and 4 bases from J, the gap between germline ends came to 7 bases. The CDR3 spans 12 residues. CDR3 DNA: TGTGCCAGCTCACCTACAGAATACGAGCAGTACTTC. Protein sequence: CASSPTEYEQYF.

This clonotype was detected a few times. V and J are TRBV4-3 and TRBJ2-3, with unresolved D. V lost 5 bases and J 3 bases, leaving 21 bases between the germline ends. CDR1 and CDR2 from the germline V gene are LGHNA and YSLEER. CDR3 size: 17 residues. This CDR3 is CASSSRSGPARTDTQYF. CDR3 nucleotides: TGCGCCAGCAGCTCAAGGTCCGGGCCTGCGAGGACAGATACGCAGTATTTT.

This clonotype was detected a few times. A much larger clone differs by one base, so this may be a read error. The genes are TRBV29-1 and TRBJ2-5, with 9 positions matching TRBD2. The J call is in doubt because the DNA end fits TRBJ2-7 better. This CDR3 has 15 amino acids. Per the germline V gene, CDR1 is SQVTM and CDR2 is ANQGSEA. The CDR3 here is CSVEGGASGMYEQYF. CDR3 DNA: TGCAGCGTTGAAGGTGGGGCTAGCGGGATGTACGAGCAGTACTTC.

The chain is built from TRBV7-2 and TRBJ1-1; D perhaps matches TRBD1 (5 bases). In germline, CDR1 is SGHTA, CDR2 FQGNSA. The ends were cut back, 5 bases at V and 3 bases at J, with 16 bases in the middle. CDR3 size: 15 residues. The CDR3 sequence: CTSSPGQGWDTEAFF. As DNA, the CDR3 is TGTACCAGCAGCCCTGGGCAGGGTTGGGACACTGAAGCTTTCTTT. The entire variable domain, with the rest obtained from reference TRBV7-2 and TRBJ1-1, is as follows: GAGVSQSPSNKVTEKGKDVELRCDPISGHTALYWYRQSLGQGLEFLIYFQGNSAPDKSGLPSDRFSAERTGGSVSTLTIQRTQQEDSAVYLCTSSPGQGWDTEAFFGQGTRLTVV.

This clonotype was recorded many times. The chain is built from TRBV20-1 and TRBJ1-2; 10 bases match TRBD1. With 1 base clipped from V and 7 bases from J, the junction kept 9 bases outside the gene matches. This CDR3 is built from 15 residues. Germline CDR1 is DFQATT and CDR2 is SNEGSKA (reference sequence). The CDR3 nucleotides are TGCAGTGCTAGAGGCCGACACGGGACAGGGGCTGGCTACACCTTC. It is translated as CSARGRHGTGAGYTF.

CDR3 amino acids: CASSAGLAGLETQYF. The CDR3 DNA is TGTGCCAGCAGCGCGGGACTAGCGGGGTTAGAGACCCAGTACTTC. V gene TRBV6-5 combines with J gene TRBJ2-7, with 13 bases that match TRBD2. The J call may be mistaken, given a closer DNA end match to TRBJ2-5. The CDR3 loop spans 15 amino acids. CDR1 and CDR2 (germline): MNHEY, SVGAGI.

This chain connects TRBV7-2 to TRBJ2-6; 8 bases align to TRBD1. Germline assignment: CDR1 SGHTA and CDR2 FQGNSA. CDR3 length equals 17 residues. Trimming cost V 5 bases and J 0 bases; bases outside gene matches: 6. The CDR3 DNA follows: TGTGCCAGCAGCGCTCCGGGACAGGCCTCTGGGGCCAACGTCCTGACTTTC. Encoded protein: CASSAPGQASGANVLTF.

This clonotype was counted many times. The chain carries TRBV12-3 or TRBV12-4 and TRBJ2-7, with D possibly being TRBD1 (6 bases). This CDR3 has 12 amino acids. V lost 4 bases, J lost 6 bases, and 10 bases lay in between. This chain's CDR3 is CASSSPGVEQYF. In DNA, the CDR3 is TGTGCCAGCAGTTCCCCAGGGGTCGAGCAGTACTTC.

This clonotype was found a few times. V gene TRBV6-1 combines with J gene TRBJ2-3, with 7 bases fitting TRBD2. In germline, CDR1 is MNHNS, CDR2 SASEGT. With V trimmed by 0 bases and J by 2 bases, 5 bases remained unmatched. This CDR3 has 16 residues. In nucleotides, the CDR3 is TGTGCCAGCAGTGAAGCTAAGCGGGGACCCACAGATACGCAGTATTTT. Translating it yields CASSEAKRGPTDTQYF.

This clonotype was recorded a few times. The chain links TRBV28 to TRBJ2-7, with TRBD2 as a possible D gene (6 bases). Germline V CDR1 and CDR2: MDHEN, SYDVKM. Deletions cut 7 bases from V and 0 bases from J, with 13 bases between. CDR3 length: 14 amino acids. The CDR3 loop is CASTRDFLSYEQYF. The CDR3 bases are TGTGCCAGCACTCGGGACTTTCTCTCCTACGAGCAGTACTTC.

In regard to this clonotype: A junction end diverges from the germline sequence, so it may reflect a read error. The genes are TRBV12-3 or TRBV12-4 and TRBJ2-1, with 10 bases fitting TRBD2. This CDR3 region has 15 residues. The CDR3 loop reads CVSELLSGGDNEQFF. DNA for the CDR3: TGTGTCAGCGAGTTGCTCAGCGGGGGGGATAATGAGCAGTTCTTC.

This clonotype has just one count. The chain combines TRBV20-1 with TRBJ2-5; D unclear. Germline-derived CDR1 and CDR2 are DFQATT and SNEGSKA (reference sequence). Trimming took off 0 bases at V and 1 base at J, with 12 bases between the two ends. This CDR3 region has 15 residues. The CDR3 protein is CSARDSTGGQETQYF. Here the CDR3 DNA reads TGCAGTGCTAGAGATTCCACGGGCGGCCAAGAGACCCAGTACTTC.

The genes are TRBV9 and TRBJ2-7; TRBD1 aligns across 9 bases. CDR1 is SGDLS and CDR2 is YYNGEE in the germline V gene. V shed 3 bases, J shed 7 bases, and the junction held 8 bases outside the gene matches. There are 14 residues in the CDR3. The CDR3 sequence is CASSARDRVREQYF. DNA of the CDR3: TGTGCCAGCAGCGCCCGGGACAGGGTTCGGGAGCAGTACTTC. The entire variable domain, with the rest obtained from reference TRBV9 and TRBJ2-7, is as follows: DSGVTQTPKHLITATGQRVTLRCSPRSGDLSVYWYQQSLDQGLQFLIQYYNGEERAKGNILERFSAQQFPDLHSELNLSSLELGDSALYFCASSARDRVREQYFGPGTRLTVT.

This clonotype was seen more than once but under ten times. CDR3 bases: TGTGCCGCCTCACTGGGCGTGGGGGGAGATACGCAGTATTTT. Residues: CAASLGVGGDTQYF. The chain employs TRBV6-5 and TRBJ2-3, with a tentative D call TRBD2 (6 bases). The CDR3 loop spans 14 amino acids. Trimming took off 11 bases at V and 5 bases at J, with 20 bases between the two ends. Germline V gene sequence: CDR1 MNHEY, CDR2 SVGAGI.

V and J are TRBV3-1 and TRBJ2-7, with TRBD1 as a possible D gene (6 bases). Germline lookup yields CDR1 LGHDT and CDR2 YNNKEL (reference sequence). CDR3 length equals 15 residues. Trimming left V 2 bases short and J 3 bases short, with 14 bases between. CDR3 loop: CASSQHERRGYEQYF. DNA of the CDR3: TGTGCCAGCAGCCAACACGAGCGCAGGGGCTACGAGCAGTACTTC.

This chain uses TRBV5-6 with TRBJ2-4; 7 positions agree with TRBD2. Trimming at V came to 4 bases and at J to 15 bases, leaving 13 bases not matched to a gene. Germline CDR1 SGHDT, CDR2 YYEEEE. The CDR3 totals 13 residues. The CDR3 protein is CASSPTAGTNLYF. As DNA, the CDR3 is TGTGCCAGCAGCCCAACGGCGGGGACTAACCTGTACTTC.

The sample holds a few counts of this clonotype. V gene TRBV9 combines with J gene TRBJ2-3; a weak D match, TRBD1 (5 bases). The V end was cut by 4 bases, the J end by 2 bases, with 14 bases between. Germline V gene sequence: CDR1 SGDLS, CDR2 YYNGEE. The CDR3 is 15 amino acids. The CDR3 bases are TGTGCCAGCAGCCCCCGACAGATAGTCACAGATACGCAGTATTTT. This encodes CASSPRQIVTDTQYF.

The chain uses TRBV9 and TRBJ2-5; D is ambiguous. The last part of the DNA fits TRBJ2-1 better; the J call may be wrong. The CDR3 extends over 15 amino acids. Germline lookup yields CDR1 SGDLS and CDR2 YYNGEE. CDR3 sequence reads: CASSVDFSFQETQFF. CDR3 DNA sequence: TGTGCCAGCAGCGTAGATTTTTCTTTCCAAGAGACCCAGTTCTTC.

Many counts were recorded for this clonotype. The rearrangement links TRBV4-1 to TRBJ2-7, with a weak D call TRBD1 (5 bases). V was trimmed by 0 bases and J by 2 bases, leaving 11 bases between them. In germline, CDR1 is MGHRA, CDR2 YSYEKL. The CDR3 is made up of 15 amino acids. CDR3 protein: CASSQDPGQPYEQYF. CDR3 in DNA: TGCGCCAGCAGCCAAGACCCCGGACAACCCTACGAGCAGTACTTC.